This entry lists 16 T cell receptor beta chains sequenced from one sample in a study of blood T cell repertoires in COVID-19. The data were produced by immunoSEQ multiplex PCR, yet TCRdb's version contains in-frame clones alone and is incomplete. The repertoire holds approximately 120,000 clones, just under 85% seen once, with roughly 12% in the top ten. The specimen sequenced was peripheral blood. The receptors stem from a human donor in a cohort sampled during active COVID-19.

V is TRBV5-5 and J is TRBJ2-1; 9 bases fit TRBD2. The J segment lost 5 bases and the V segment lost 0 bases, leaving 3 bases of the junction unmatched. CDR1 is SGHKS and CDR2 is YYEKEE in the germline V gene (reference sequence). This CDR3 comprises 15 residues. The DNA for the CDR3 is TGTGCCAGCAGCTTGGAAGCGGGGGGAAACAATGAGCAGTTCTTC. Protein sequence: CASSLEAGGNNEQFF.

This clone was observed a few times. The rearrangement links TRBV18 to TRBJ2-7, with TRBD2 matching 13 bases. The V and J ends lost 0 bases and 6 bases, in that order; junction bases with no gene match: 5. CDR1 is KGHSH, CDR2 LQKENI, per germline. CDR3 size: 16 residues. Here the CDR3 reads CASSPPGTSGAREQYF. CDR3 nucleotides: TGTGCCAGCTCACCACCCGGGACTAGCGGGGCCCGCGAGCAGTACTTC.

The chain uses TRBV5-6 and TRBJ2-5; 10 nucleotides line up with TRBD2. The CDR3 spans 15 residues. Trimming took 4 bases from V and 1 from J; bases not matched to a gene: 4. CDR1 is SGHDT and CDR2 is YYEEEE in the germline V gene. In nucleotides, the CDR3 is TGTGCCAGCAGCCCAGCGGGGGGGGCCCAAGAGACCCAGTACTTC. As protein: CASSPAGGAQETQYF.

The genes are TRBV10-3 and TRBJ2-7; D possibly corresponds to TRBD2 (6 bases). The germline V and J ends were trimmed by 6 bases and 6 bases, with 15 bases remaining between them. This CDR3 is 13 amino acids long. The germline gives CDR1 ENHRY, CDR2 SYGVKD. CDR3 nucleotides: TGTGCCATCAGCGGGGACTCTTATCTCGAGCAGTACTTC. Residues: CAISGDSYLEQYF.

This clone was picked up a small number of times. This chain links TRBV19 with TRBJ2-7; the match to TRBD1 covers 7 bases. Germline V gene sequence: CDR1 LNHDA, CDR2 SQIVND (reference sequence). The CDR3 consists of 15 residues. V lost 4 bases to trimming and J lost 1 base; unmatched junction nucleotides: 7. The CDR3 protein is CASSKRDSASYEQYF. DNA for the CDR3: TGTGCCAGTAGTAAACGGGACAGCGCATCCTACGAGCAGTACTTC.

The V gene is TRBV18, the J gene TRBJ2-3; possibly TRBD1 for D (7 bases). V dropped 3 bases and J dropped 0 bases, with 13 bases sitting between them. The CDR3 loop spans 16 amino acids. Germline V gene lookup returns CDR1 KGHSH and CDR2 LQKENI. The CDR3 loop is CASSPQGGISTDTQYF. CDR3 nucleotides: TGTGCCAGCTCACCCCAGGGGGGAATTAGCACAGATACGCAGTATTTT.

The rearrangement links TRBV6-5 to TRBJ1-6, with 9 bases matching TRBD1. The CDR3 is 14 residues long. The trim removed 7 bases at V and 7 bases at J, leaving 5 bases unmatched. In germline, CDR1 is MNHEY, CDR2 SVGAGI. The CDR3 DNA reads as TGTGCCAGCATACGGGACAGGGTGAATTCACCCCTCCACTTT. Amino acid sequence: CASIRDRVNSPLHF.

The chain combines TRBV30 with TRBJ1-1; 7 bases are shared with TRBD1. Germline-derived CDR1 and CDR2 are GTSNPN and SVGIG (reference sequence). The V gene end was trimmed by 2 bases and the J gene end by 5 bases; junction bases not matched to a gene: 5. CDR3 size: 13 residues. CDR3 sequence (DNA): TGTGCCTGGAGTCGACAGGGTTGGACTGAAGCTTTCTTT. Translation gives CAWSRQGWTEAFF.

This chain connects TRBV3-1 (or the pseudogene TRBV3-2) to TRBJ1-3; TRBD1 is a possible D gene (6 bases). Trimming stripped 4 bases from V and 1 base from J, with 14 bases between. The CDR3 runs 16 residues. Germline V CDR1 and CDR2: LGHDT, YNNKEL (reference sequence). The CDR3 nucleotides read TGTGCCAGCAGCCCGGATACAGGGCTATCTGGAAACACCATATATTTT. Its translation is CASSPDTGLSGNTIYF.

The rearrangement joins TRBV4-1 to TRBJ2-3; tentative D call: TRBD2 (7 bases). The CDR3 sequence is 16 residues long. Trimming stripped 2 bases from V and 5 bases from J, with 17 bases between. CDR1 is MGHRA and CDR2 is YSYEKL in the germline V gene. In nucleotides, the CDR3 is TGCGCCAGCAGCCAACGGGAGCAGGGAGGGGGAGATACGCAGTATTTT. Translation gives CASSQREQGGGDTQYF.

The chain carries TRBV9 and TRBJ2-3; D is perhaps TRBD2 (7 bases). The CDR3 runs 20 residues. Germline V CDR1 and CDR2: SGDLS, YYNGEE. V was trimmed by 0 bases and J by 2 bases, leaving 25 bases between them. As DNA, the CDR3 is TGTGCCAGCAGCGTAGTCACCAAGCAGCAGGGGAGGGCGGCCACAGATACGCAGTATTTT. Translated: CASSVVTKQQGRAATDTQYF.

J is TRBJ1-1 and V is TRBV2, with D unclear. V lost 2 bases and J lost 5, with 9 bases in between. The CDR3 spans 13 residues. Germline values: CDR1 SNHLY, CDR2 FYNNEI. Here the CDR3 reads CASSENPGTEAFF. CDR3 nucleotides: TGTGCCAGCAGTGAAAATCCGGGGACTGAAGCTTTCTTT. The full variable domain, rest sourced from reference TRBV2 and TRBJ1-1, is EPEVTQTPSHQVTQMGQEVILRCVPISNHLYFYWYRQILGQKVEFLVSFYNNEISEKSEIFDDQFSVERPDGSNFTLKIRSTKLEDSAMYFCASSENPGTEAFFGQGTRLTVV.

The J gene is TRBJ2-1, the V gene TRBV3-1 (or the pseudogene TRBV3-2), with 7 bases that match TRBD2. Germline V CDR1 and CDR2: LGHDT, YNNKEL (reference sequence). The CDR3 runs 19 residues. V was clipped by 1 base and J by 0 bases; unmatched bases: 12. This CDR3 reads CASSQGPGSGGSSYNEQFF. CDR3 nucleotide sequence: TGTGCCAGCAGCCAAGGGCCCGGTTCCGGGGGGAGCTCCTACAATGAGCAGTTCTTC.

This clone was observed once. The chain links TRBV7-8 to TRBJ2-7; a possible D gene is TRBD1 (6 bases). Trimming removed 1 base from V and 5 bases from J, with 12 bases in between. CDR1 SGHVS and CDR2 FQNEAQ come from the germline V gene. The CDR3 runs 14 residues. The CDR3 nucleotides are TGTGCCAGCAGCTTAGACTGGGGGCGCGACGAGCAGTACTTC. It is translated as CASSLDWGRDEQYF.

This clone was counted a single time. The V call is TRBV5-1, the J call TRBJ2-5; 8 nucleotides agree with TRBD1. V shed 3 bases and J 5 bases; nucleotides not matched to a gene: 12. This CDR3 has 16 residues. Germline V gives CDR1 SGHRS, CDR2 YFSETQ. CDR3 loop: CASSSPYTGGRETQYF. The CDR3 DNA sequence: TGCGCCAGCAGCTCCCCATATACAGGGGGTCGGGAGACCCAGTACTTC.

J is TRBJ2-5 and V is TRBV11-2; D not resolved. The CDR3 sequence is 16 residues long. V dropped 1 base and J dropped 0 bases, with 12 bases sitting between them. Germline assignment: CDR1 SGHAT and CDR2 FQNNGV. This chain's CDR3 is CASSLGLGVYQETQYF. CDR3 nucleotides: TGTGCCAGCAGCTTAGGACTCGGCGTTTACCAAGAGACCCAGTACTTC.